This note documents a single TCR beta chain sequence. Its antigen is not known. Some clones are missing from TCRdb's copy, which holds only in-frame ones; the method was immunoSEQ multiplex PCR. Of about 1.5 million clones listed, roughly 96% were seen once; the top ten hold over 1%. This record comes from a study of shared clonotypes between healthy human individuals. Points from the study as a whole: Only blood was sampled; tissue repertoires likely differ.

The TCR was taken from a man aged 30-40 years in good health. The sequenced sample consisted of naive CD4+ T cells sorted from blood. Noted subset: CD45RA+ positively selected.

The CDR3 here is CASSDSGLNGYTF. CDR3 nucleotide sequence: TGTGCCAGCAGTGACTCGGGACTCAATGGCTACACCTTC. V gene TRBV6-4 combines with J gene TRBJ1-2; a weak D match, TRBD1 (5 bases). Trimming removed 0 bases at V and 6 bases at J, with 8 bases between. Germline assignment: CDR1 MRHNA and CDR2 SNTAGT. The CDR3 sequence is 13 residues long.